This passage covers 26 T cell receptor beta chains from one sample sequenced in a study of blood T cell repertoires in COVID-19. The table came from immunoSEQ multiplex PCR; TCRdb's copy has only in-frame clones and leaves some out. Here the sample spans 250,000 to 350,000 clones, around 83% being singletons. Sequencing input: peripheral blood. The origin of the receptors is a woman between 45 and 65 years old with acute or convalescent COVID-19.

The rearrangement joins TRBV3-1 (or the pseudogene TRBV3-2) to TRBJ1-6; D is perhaps TRBD1 (6 bases). V lost 3 bases, J lost 10 bases, and 13 bases lay in between. From germline, CDR1 is LGHDT and CDR2 YNNKEL (reference sequence). The CDR3 consists of 14 residues. This CDR3 is CASSQLQGDSPLHF. CDR3 DNA sequence: TGTGCCAGCAGCCAGCTACAGGGTGACTCACCCCTCCACTTT.

The CDR3 nucleotides are TGTGCCAGCAGCTTATTCCCCGGTTTATTTGGTGAAAAACTGTTTTTT. It specifies CASSLFPGLFGEKLFF. V usage is TRBV7-9 and J usage is TRBJ1-4; D remains unclear. Per germline, CDR1 SEHNR and CDR2 FQNEAQ (reference sequence). V was trimmed by 2 bases and J by 7 bases, leaving 17 bases between them. The CDR3 runs to 16 residues. Filled out from reference TRBV7-9 and TRBJ1-4, the complete variable domain reads DTGVSQNPRHKITKRGQNVTFRCDPISEHNRLYWYRQTLGQGPEFLTYFQNEAQLEKSRLLSDRFSAERPKGSFSTLEIQRTEQGDSAMYLCASSLFPGLFGEKLFFGSGTQLSVL.

This rearrangement joins TRBV2 to TRBJ2-7; 10 bases are a match to TRBD2. CDR1 SNHLY and CDR2 FYNNEI come from the germline V gene. Trimming removed 4 bases from V and 6 bases from J; junction bases left unmatched: 12. The CDR3 sequence is 16 residues long. The CDR3 DNA reads TGTGCCAGCAGTGTGTTACGAGCGGGGGGGCCAGGCGAGCAGTACGTC. Encoded protein: CASSVLRAGGPGEQYV.

This clone was observed a few times. The chain couples TRBV30 to TRBJ2-3; D gene ambiguous. Trimming took 2 bases from V and 0 from J, leaving 9 bases between them. Germline CDR1 and CDR2: GTSNPN and SVGIG (reference sequence). The CDR3 has 14 amino acids. This CDR3 reads CAWSYYSSTDTQYF. Here the CDR3 DNA reads TGTGCCTGGAGTTACTACTCTAGCACAGATACGCAGTATTTT.

The V call is TRBV6-4, the J call TRBJ2-7, with D possibly matching TRBD1 (6 bases). The CDR3 consists of 17 residues. The germline V gene encodes CDR1 MRHNA and CDR2 SNTAGT. Trimming removed 9 bases from V and 0 bases from J, with 24 bases in between. The CDR3 DNA is TGTGCCAGGTGCGGAAGCGAGGGACAAACGGACTCCTACGAGCAGTACGTC. This gives the protein CARCGSEGQTDSYEQYV.

The V and J genes are TRBV19 and TRBJ1-2; 7 bases align to TRBD1. Germline lookup yields CDR1 LNHDA and CDR2 SQIVND (reference sequence). The CDR3 contains 13 residues. Trimming cost V 9 bases and J 5 bases; bases outside gene matches: 9. CDR3 amino acids: CASRQGNEYGYTF. The CDR3 DNA sequence: TGTGCCAGCCGACAGGGAAATGAGTATGGCTACACCTTC.

A single count supports this clone. The V call is TRBV28, the J call TRBJ2-5; 8 positions match TRBD2. V gave up 7 bases and J gave up 5 bases; unmatched junction bases: 12. The CDR3 is 15 amino acids. Germline CDR1 is MDHEN and CDR2 is SYDVKM. CDR3 coding DNA: TGTGCCAGCAATCGCCGGGAGGGTCTGAGCGAGACCCAGTACTTC. Encoded protein: CASNRREGLSETQYF. Together with reference TRBV28 and TRBJ2-5, the CDR3 gives the full variable domain: DVKVTQSSRYLVKRTGEKVFLECVQDMDHENMFWYRQDPGLGLRLIYFSYDVKMKEKGDIPEGYSVSREKKERFSLILESASTNQTSMYLCASNRREGLSETQYFGPGTRLLVL.

The V call is TRBV25-1, the J call TRBJ2-4; perhaps TRBD1 as D (5 bases). The CDR3 consists of 15 residues. V shed 3 bases and J shed 0 bases, with 9 bases lying between them. Germline CDR1 is MGHDK and CDR2 is SYGVNS. As DNA, the CDR3 is TGTGCCAGCAGTGACCCGACAGAAGCCAAAAACATTCAGTACTTC. Protein sequence: CASSDPTEAKNIQYF.

The chain is built from TRBV5-4 and TRBJ2-3; 9 bases line up with TRBD2. The CDR3 is 16 amino acids. Trimming at V came to 1 base and at J to 2 bases, leaving 5 bases not matched to a gene. The V gene's germline CDR1 is SGHNT and CDR2 YYREEE (reference sequence). The CDR3 coding sequence is TGTGCCAGCAGCTTGCGTAGCGGGGGAAACACAGATACGCAGTATTTT. Its translation is CASSLRSGGNTDTQYF.

The chain links TRBV18 to TRBJ1-2; D is unresolved. In germline, CDR1 is KGHSH, CDR2 LQKENI. The CDR3 contains 12 residues. Trimming pared 6 bases from V and 2 bases from J, leaving 7 bases between. Written as DNA, the CDR3 is TGTGCCAGCTCTACAGAAAACTATGGCTACACCTTC. Its protein is CASSTENYGYTF.

The chain has TRBV10-3 and TRBJ2-7, with 10 bases fitting TRBD2. CDR1 and CDR2 (germline): ENHRY, SYGVKD. J lost 0 bases, V lost 7 bases, and 3 bases had no gene match. The CDR3 loop spans 14 amino acids. The CDR3, as DNA: TGTGCCATCACACGGACTAGCGGCTCCTACGAGCAGTACTTC. It yields the protein CAITRTSGSYEQYF.

V usage is TRBV18 and J usage is TRBJ2-5; 8 nucleotides line up with TRBD1. Germline trimming cut 2 bases from V and 2 bases from J; bases unmatched to any gene: 22. The CDR3 is 21 residues long. Per the germline V gene, CDR1 is KGHSH and CDR2 is LQKENI. As DNA, the CDR3 is TGTGCCAGCTCACCAGCCTCATCACATTCTAGACAGGGGCGACTACAAGAGACCCAGTACTTC. Amino acids: CASSPASSHSRQGRLQETQYF.

This clone occurred a few times. V usage is TRBV7-3 and J usage is TRBJ2-3; 11 nucleotides align to TRBD2. Germline lookup yields CDR1 SGHTA and CDR2 FQGTGA. The CDR3 length is 15 residues. Trimming took 1 base from V and 8 from J; bases not matched to a gene: 5. Here the CDR3 reads CASSLNSGRAGTQYF. Written as DNA, the CDR3 is TGTGCCAGCAGCTTAAATAGCGGGAGGGCCGGTACGCAGTATTTT.

This chain links TRBV27 with TRBJ2-3; 7 bases map to TRBD2. The germline V gene has CDR1 MNHEY and CDR2 SMNVEV (reference sequence). V gave up 5 bases and J gave up 2 bases; unmatched junction bases: 13. CDR3 size: 17 residues. The CDR3 protein is CASSPPGTTLFTDTQYF. The CDR3, as DNA: TGTGCCAGCAGTCCGCCCGGGACTACTCTTTTCACAGATACGCAGTATTTT.

J is TRBJ2-7 and V is TRBV6-2 or TRBV6-3; 7 bases agree with TRBD1. Looked up from germline, CDR1 is MNHEY and CDR2 is SVGEGT. V lost 5 bases to trimming and J lost 1 base; unmatched junction nucleotides: 5. The CDR3 extends over 14 amino acids. The CDR3 loop is CASSPRQGSYEQYF. For the CDR3, the DNA is TGTGCCAGCAGTCCCCGACAGGGATCCTACGAGCAGTACTTC.

The genes are TRBV3-1 (or the pseudogene TRBV3-2) and TRBJ1-2; possibly TRBD1 for D (6 bases). Per the germline V gene, CDR1 is LGHDT and CDR2 is YNNKEL (reference sequence). Trimming shortened V by 11 bases and J by 7 bases, and 17 bases separated the two germline ends. The CDR3 has 12 amino acids. The CDR3 bases are TGTGCCTCCAATAACAGGGCCGGTGGCTACACCTTC. Translating it yields CASNNRAGGYTF.

CDR3 nucleotides: TGTGCCAGCAGCCTGAACAGGGAGCCGTCTCAGCCCCAGCATTTT. This codes for CASSLNREPSQPQHF. The chain links TRBV7-9 to TRBJ1-5, with D perhaps matching TRBD1 (6 bases). The CDR3 length is 15 residues. The V and J ends lost 5 bases and 6 bases respectively, with 17 bases between them. The germline CDR1 and CDR2 sequences are SEHNR and FQNEAQ (reference sequence). Supplemented by reference TRBV7-9 and TRBJ1-5, the full variable domain reads DTGVSQNPRHKITKRGQNVTFRCDPISEHNRLYWYRQTLGQGPEFLTYFQNEAQLEKSRLLSDRFSAERPKGSFSTLEIQRTEQGDSAMYLCASSLNREPSQPQHFGDGTRLSIL.

The CDR3 spells CASSFEQARELFF. CDR3 coding DNA: TGTGCCAGCAGCTTTGAACAGGCCCGGGAGCTGTTTTTT. This sequence joins TRBV5-5 and TRBJ2-2; possibly TRBD1 for D (5 bases). V was shortened by 2 bases and J by 9 bases, with 11 bases between the two germline ends. Germline V gene sequence: CDR1 SGHKS, CDR2 YYEKEE (reference sequence). The CDR3 loop spans 13 amino acids.

This clone occurred once. The genes are TRBV2 and TRBJ2-5, with 12 bases matching TRBD1. J was trimmed by 5 bases and V by 10 bases; bases with no gene match: 8. CDR1 is SNHLY, CDR2 FYNNEI, per germline. There are 14 residues in the CDR3. The CDR3 DNA sequence: TGTGCCACCAAAGGGACAGGGGGCGGGGAGACCCAGTACTTC. The encoded protein is CATKGTGGGETQYF.

The V gene is TRBV18, the J gene TRBJ1-2; 8 positions agree with TRBD1. J gave up 4 bases and V 3 bases, and 7 bases lay outside the gene matches. This CDR3 is 15 amino acids long. Germline V gene lookup returns CDR1 KGHSH and CDR2 LQKENI. The CDR3 sequence: CASSPDTGTGYGYTF. The DNA of the CDR3 is TGTGCCAGCTCACCGGATACCGGGACAGGCTATGGCTACACCTTC. The variable domain in full, with the rest retrieved from reference TRBV18 and TRBJ1-2, is NAGVMQNPRHLVRRRGQEARLRCSPMKGHSHVYWYRQLPEEGLKFMVYLQKENIIDESGMPKERFSAEFPKEGPSILRIQQVVRGDSAAYFCASSPDTGTGYGYTFGSGTRLTVV.

This clone was counted between two and nine times. This chain links TRBV6-2 or TRBV6-3 with TRBJ2-2, with no clear D. The CDR3 sequence is 14 residues long. The germline V gene encodes CDR1 MNHEY and CDR2 SVGEGT. V was pared by 6 bases and J by 2 bases, with 10 bases between. CDR3 protein: CASSAQSNTGELFF. DNA for the CDR3: TGTGCCAGCAGCGCGCAATCTAACACCGGGGAGCTGTTTTTT.

This chain connects TRBV9 to TRBJ1-4; possible D gene TRBD1, 5 bases. Per the germline V gene, CDR1 is SGDLS and CDR2 is YYNGEE. The CDR3 loop spans 13 amino acids. Trimming cost V 1 base and J 8 bases, with 9 bases left between them. CDR3 loop: CASSVMGGEKLFF. The CDR3 region has the DNA TGTGCCAGCAGCGTAATGGGGGGAGAAAAACTGTTTTTT.

V is TRBV6-6 and J is TRBJ2-1; possible D gene TRBD2, 6 bases. Germline loops: CDR1 MNHNY, CDR2 SVGAGI (reference sequence). The CDR3 covers 14 residues. V dropped 8 bases and J dropped 4 bases, with 15 bases sitting between them. The CDR3 here is CASSVGTEYNEQFF. CDR3 coding DNA: TGTGCCAGCTCCGTCGGGACTGAGTACAATGAGCAGTTCTTC.

The chain employs TRBV7-8 and TRBJ2-3, with D maybe TRBD2 (5 bases). Germline V gene lookup returns CDR1 SGHVS and CDR2 FQNEAQ. This CDR3 has 14 amino acids. V lost 5 bases and J lost 1, with 10 bases in between. In nucleotides, the CDR3 is TGTGCCAGCAGCCGCTCCGGGGGCACAGATACGCAGTATTTT. Protein sequence: CASSRSGGTDTQYF.

This clone has a single count. The CDR3 loop reads CASSYQATGELFF. CDR3 bases: TGTGCCAGCAGCTATCAGGCCACCGGGGAGCTGTTTTTT. The V call is TRBV7-2, the J call TRBJ2-2; D not resolved. Germline assignment: CDR1 SGHTA and CDR2 FQGNSA. V lost 4 bases and J 4 bases, leaving 7 bases between the germline ends. There are 13 residues in the CDR3.

The V call is TRBV19, the J call TRBJ1-1; tentatively, D is TRBD1 (5 bases). Trimming cost V 2 bases and J 1 base, with 11 bases left between them. Germline V gives CDR1 LNHDA, CDR2 SQIVND (reference sequence). This CDR3 is 15 amino acids long. The CDR3 reads CASSIKDIRNTEAFF. The CDR3 nucleotides read TGTGCCAGTAGTATAAAGGACATAAGGAACACTGAAGCTTTCTTT.